This TCR beta chain originates from a study of tumor-infiltrating lymphocytes in localized non-small cell lung cancer. Study-level points and caveats: Available tissue quantity limited TCR sequencing to a patient subset.

The junction had 6 bases not matched to a gene; V was cut back by 8 bases and J by 14 bases. Germline-derived CDR1 and CDR2 are SGHTA and FQGNSA. The length of the CDR3 is 12 residues. TCRdb keeps only in-frame clones here, not all; method: immunoSEQ multiplex PCR. This table has approximately 13,000 clones, 75% to 85% appearing once. Regarding this clone: Its matching antigen is unknown.

The sequenced sample consisted of lung tumor tissue. The sequence came from a human donor with non-small cell lung cancer. The chain has TRBV7-2 and TRBJ2-6; 10 bases map to TRBD1. The CDR3 protein is CASDQDRGFLTF. CDR3 DNA sequence: TGTGCCAGCGATCAGGACAGGGGGTTCCTGACTTTC.